This T cell receptor beta chain is from a study of blood T cell repertoires in COVID-19. In the study overall: Collection of acute and convalescent COVID-19 samples took place in the United States, Italy and Spain. T cells, B-cell-depleted T cells, or PBMCs provided the cDNA or gDNA that served as material.

This CDR3 contains 12 residues. Trimming cost V 4 bases and J 6 bases; bases outside gene matches: 0. Germline V gene data show CDR1 as SGHNT and CDR2 as YYREEE (reference sequence). In the authors' workflow: How many nucleated cells were present was estimated from reference gene primer amplification. Libraries were prepared by immunoSEQ multiplex PCR; TCRdb keeps only in-frame clonotypes and omits some of them. V and J calls plus clone size are reproduced from that table; the DNA served to infer D and trimming. The sample consists of some 130,000 clones, approximately 83% of them appearing once. The chain employs TRBV5-4 and TRBJ2-3; 9 bases match TRBD2. Sequencing input: peripheral blood. The sequence was collected from a woman aged 45-65 years who had recovered from COVID-19. The DNA of the CDR3 is TGTGCCAGCAGCGGACTAGCGGATACGCAGTATTTT. Protein sequence: CASSGLADTQYF.